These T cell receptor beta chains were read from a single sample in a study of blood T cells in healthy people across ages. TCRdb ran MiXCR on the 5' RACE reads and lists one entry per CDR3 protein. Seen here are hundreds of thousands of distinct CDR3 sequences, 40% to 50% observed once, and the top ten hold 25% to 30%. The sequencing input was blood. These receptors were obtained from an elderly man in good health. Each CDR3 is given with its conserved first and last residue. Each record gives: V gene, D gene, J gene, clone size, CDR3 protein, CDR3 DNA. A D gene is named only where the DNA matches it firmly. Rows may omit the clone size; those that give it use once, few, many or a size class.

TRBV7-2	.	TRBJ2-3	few	CASAFVGTDTQYF	TGTGCCAGCGCTTTCGTAGGCACAGATACGCAGTATTTT
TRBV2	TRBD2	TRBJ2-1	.	CASGWTSSYNEQFF	TGTGCCAGCGGGTGGACTAGCAGTTACAATGAGCAGTTCTTC
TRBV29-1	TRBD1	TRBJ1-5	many	CSVGAGTGDQPQHF	TGCAGCGTTGGGGCAGGGACAGGGGATCAGCCCCAGCATTTT
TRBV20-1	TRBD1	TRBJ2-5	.	CSAIRTGRETQYF	TGCAGTGCTATAAGGACAGGGCGGGAGACCCAGTACTTC
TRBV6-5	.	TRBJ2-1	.	CASNILGTVKGAEQFF	TGTGCCAGCAATATCCTAGGGACTGTTAAGGGCGCTGAGCAGTTCTTC
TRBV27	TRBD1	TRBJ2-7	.	CASSPPPGQGITYEQYF	TGTGCCAGCAGTCCCCCTCCGGGACAGGGGATTACCTACGAGCAGTACTTC
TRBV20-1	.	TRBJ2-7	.	CSARGYNEQYF	TGCAGTGCTAGAGGTTACAATGAGCAGTACTTC
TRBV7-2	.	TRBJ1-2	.	CASSLESFYGYTF	TGTGCCAGCAGCTTAGAGTCCTTTTATGGCTACACCTTC
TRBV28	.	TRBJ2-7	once	CASSLLGGPSYEQYF	TGTGCCAGCAGTCTCCTCGGGGGGCCCTCCTACGAGCAGTACTTC
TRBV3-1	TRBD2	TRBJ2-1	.	CASSRSGSSSYNEQFF	TGTGCCAGCAGCCGTAGCGGGAGCAGCTCCTACAATGAGCAGTTCTTC
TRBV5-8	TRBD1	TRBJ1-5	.	CASRRGTVGQPQHF	TGTGCCAGCAGACGCGGGACAGTTGGACAGCCCCAGCATTTT
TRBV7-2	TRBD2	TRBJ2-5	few	CASSAWGGQETQYF	TGTGCCAGCAGCGCCTGGGGGGGGCAAGAGACCCAGTACTTC
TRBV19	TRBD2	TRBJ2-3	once	CASSAGGAGGDTQYF	TGTGCCAGTAGTGCCGGAGGGGCGGGAGGAGATACGCAGTATTTT
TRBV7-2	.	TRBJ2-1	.	CASSAPPGLTDEQFF	TGTGCCAGCAGCGCCCCCCCGGGGCTTACAGATGAGCAGTTCTTC
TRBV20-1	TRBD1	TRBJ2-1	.	CSARFGTGRSEQFF	TGCAGTGCCAGATTCGGGACAGGGCGCAGTGAGCAGTTCTTC
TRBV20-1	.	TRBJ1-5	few	CSARGTSQPQHF	TGCAGTGCTAGGGGGACGTCTCAGCCCCAGCATTTT
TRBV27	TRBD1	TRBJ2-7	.	CASSPTGGRSSYEQYF	TGTGCCAGCAGTCCTACAGGGGGAAGGAGCTCCTACGAGCAGTACTTC
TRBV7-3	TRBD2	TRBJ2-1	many	CASSYQRGGYNEQFF	TGTGCCAGCAGCTACCAGCGGGGAGGTTACAATGAGCAGTTCTTC
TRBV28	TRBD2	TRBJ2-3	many	CASSRALSGRNVNTQYF	TGTGCCAGCAGTCGCGCCCTTAGCGGGAGAAATGTAAATACGCAGTATTTT
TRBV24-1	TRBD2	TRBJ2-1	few	CATSGASGYNEQFF	TGTGCCACCAGTGGGGCTAGCGGCTACAATGAGCAGTTCTTC
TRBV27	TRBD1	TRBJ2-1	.	CASSSATGYNEQFF	TGTGCCAGCAGTTCGGCGACAGGGTACAATGAGCAGTTCTTC
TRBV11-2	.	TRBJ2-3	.	CASSLVGGPSRVPDTQYF	TGTGCCAGCAGCTTAGTGGGCGGTCCTTCAAGGGTCCCAGATACGCAGTATTTT
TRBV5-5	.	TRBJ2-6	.	CASSLEVAGAPIWANVLTF	TGTGCCAGCAGCTTGGAGGTCGCCGGGGCCCCGATTTGGGCCAACGTCCTGACTTTC
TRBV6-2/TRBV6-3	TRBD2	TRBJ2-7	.	CASSYGTSGRVSYEQYF	TGTGCCAGCAGCTACGGGACTAGCGGGAGGGTCTCCTACGAGCAGTACTTC
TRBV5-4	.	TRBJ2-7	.	CASSSGLDSYNEQYF	TGTGCCAGCAGCTCTGGACTTGACTCCTACAATGAGCAGTACTTC
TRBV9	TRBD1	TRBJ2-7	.	CASSGAGGAVEQYF	TGTGCCAGCAGCGGCGCAGGGGGCGCGGTCGAGCAGTACTTC
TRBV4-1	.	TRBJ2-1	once	CASSVGPDSLRSYNEQFF	TGCGCCAGCAGCGTAGGGCCCGACTCGTTAAGGTCCTACAATGAGCAGTTCTTC
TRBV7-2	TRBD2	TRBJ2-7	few	CASSLPTSGGYEQYF	TGTGCCAGCAGCTTACCGACTAGCGGGGGCTACGAGCAGTACTTC
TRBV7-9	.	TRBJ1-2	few	CASSLDGSGYTF	TGTGCCAGCAGCTTAGACGGAAGCGGCTACACCTTC
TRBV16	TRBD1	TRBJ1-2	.	CASSTQGTYGYTF	TGTGCCAGCAGCACACAGGGGACCTATGGCTACACCTTC
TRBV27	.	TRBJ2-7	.	CASSLSMEIVAYEQYF	TGTGCCAGCAGCTTATCCATGGAAATTGTGGCCTACGAGCAGTACTTC
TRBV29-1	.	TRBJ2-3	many	CSVVWGADTQYF	TGCAGCGTTGTGTGGGGGGCAGATACGCAGTATTTT
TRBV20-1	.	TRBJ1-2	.	CSASGEGSLIYGYTF	TGCAGTGCTAGTGGGGAAGGGAGTTTAATCTATGGCTACACCTTC
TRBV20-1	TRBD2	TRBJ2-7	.	CSARDPSGYEQYF	TGCAGTGCTAGAGATCCTAGCGGCTACGAGCAGTACTTC
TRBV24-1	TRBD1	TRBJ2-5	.	CATSETGTGEETQYF	TGTGCCACCAGTGAAACCGGGACAGGCGAAGAGACCCAGTACTTC
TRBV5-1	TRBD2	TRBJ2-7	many	CASSPTGGLAKAYEQYF	TGCGCCAGCAGCCCAACGGGGGGACTAGCTAAGGCCTACGAGCAGTACTTC
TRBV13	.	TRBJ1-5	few	CASSRGTEQPQHF	TGTGCCAGCAGCAGAGGGACGGAGCAGCCCCAGCATTTT
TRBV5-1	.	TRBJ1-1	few	CASSLGAGTRVNTEAFF	TGCGCCAGCAGCTTGGGCGCGGGGACGCGGGTGAACACTGAAGCTTTCTTT
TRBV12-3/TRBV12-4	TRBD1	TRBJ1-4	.	CASSARGHTNEKLFF	TGTGCCAGCAGTGCCAGGGGGCACACTAATGAAAAACTGTTTTTT
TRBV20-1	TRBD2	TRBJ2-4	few	CSAALAGDKQYF	TGCAGTGCCGCACTAGCGGGAGATAAGCAGTACTTC
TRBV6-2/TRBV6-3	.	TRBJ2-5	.	CASSHRSVQGGETQYF	TGTGCCAGCAGTCACCGTTCGGTCCAAGGCGGAGAGACCCAGTACTTC
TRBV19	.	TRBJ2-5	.	CASSFVYQETQYF	TGTGCCAGTAGTTTCGTGTACCAAGAGACCCAGTACTTC
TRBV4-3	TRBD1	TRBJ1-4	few	CASSQVYSDRVTNEKLFF	TGCGCCAGCAGCCAAGTATATTCGGACAGGGTCACTAATGAAAAACTGTTTTTT
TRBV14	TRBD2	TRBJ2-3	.	CASSRDLAGSTDTQYF	TGTGCCAGCAGCCGGGATCTAGCGGGAAGTACAGATACGCAGTATTTT
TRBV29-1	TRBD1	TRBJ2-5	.	CSVDRQGSHKEGQYF	TGCAGCGTTGATCGACAGGGTTCCCACAAAGAGGGCCAGTACTTC
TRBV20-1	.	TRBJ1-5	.	CSARHGTGHQPQHF	TGCAGTGCTAGGCACGGGACGGGGCATCAGCCCCAGCATTTT
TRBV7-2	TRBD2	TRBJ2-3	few	CASSSLAGVSDTQYF	TGTGCCAGCAGCTCCCTAGCGGGAGTGTCGGATACGCAGTATTTT
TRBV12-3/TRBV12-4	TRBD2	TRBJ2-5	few	CASSFGGDRETQYF	TGTGCCAGCAGTTTTGGGGGGGATCGAGAGACCCAGTACTTC
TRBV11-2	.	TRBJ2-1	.	CASSNRARGVYNEQFF	TGTGCCAGCAGTAATAGAGCCAGGGGGGTCTACAATGAGCAGTTCTTC
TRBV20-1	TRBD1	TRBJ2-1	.	CSARDPRGPNEQFF	TGCAGTGCTAGAGATCCCAGGGGGCCTAATGAGCAGTTCTTC
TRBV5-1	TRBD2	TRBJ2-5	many	CASSLGTRRDETQYF	TGCGCCAGCAGCTTGGGGACTAGAAGGGACGAGACCCAGTACTTC
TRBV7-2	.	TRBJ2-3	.	CASSVRPDDTQYF	TGTGCCAGCAGCGTGAGACCCGATGATACGCAGTATTTT
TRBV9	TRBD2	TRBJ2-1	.	CASSVSSPAGGPRNEQFF	TGTGCCAGCAGCGTATCTTCCCCCGCGGGAGGGCCCCGCAATGAGCAGTTCTTC
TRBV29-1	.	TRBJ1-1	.	CSVRGLSPAAEAFF	TGCAGCGTCAGGGGACTTTCTCCGGCCGCTGAAGCTTTCTTT
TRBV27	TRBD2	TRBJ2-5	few	CASSLGLAGIKTQYF	TGTGCCAGCAGTTTAGGACTAGCGGGAATTAAGACCCAGTACTTC
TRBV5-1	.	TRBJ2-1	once	CASSLDVTSDNEQFF	TGCGCCAGCAGCTTGGATGTGACTTCGGACAATGAGCAGTTCTTC
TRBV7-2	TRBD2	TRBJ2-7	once	CASSVGTRSHEQYF	TGTGCCAGCAGCGTAGGGACTAGATCCCACGAGCAGTACTTC
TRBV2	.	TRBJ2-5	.	CASSVLGPRSGAETQYF	TGTGCCAGCAGTGTGCTGGGGCCCAGGTCGGGCGCGGAGACCCAGTACTTC
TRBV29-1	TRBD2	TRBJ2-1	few	CSARGLPIEGEQFF	TGCAGCGCGCGGGGACTACCGATCGAGGGTGAGCAGTTCTTC
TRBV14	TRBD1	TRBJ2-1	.	CASSQVRGPNEQFF	TGTGCCAGCAGCCAAGTAAGGGGGCCCAATGAGCAGTTCTTC